These 8 T cell receptor beta chains came from one sample sequenced in a study of T cell responses to AZD1222 COVID-19 vaccine. The repertoire was sequenced with immunoSEQ multiplex PCR; TCRdb's copy has only in-frame clones and lacks some. The sample lists 80,000 to 90,000 clones, 90% to 95% occurring once. The source material was peripheral blood, sampled on day 0 of AZD1222 vaccination. These receptors all stem from an adult in good health.

The chain combines TRBV27 with TRBJ2-5; TRBD2 agrees at 7 bases. Trimming took 5 bases from V and 1 from J; bases not matched to a gene: 7. This CDR3 contains 15 residues. Germline V gene lookup returns CDR1 MNHEY and CDR2 SMNVEV (reference sequence). The CDR3 nucleotides read TGTGCCAGCAGTCCCTCGGGGGGACGCCAAGAGACCCAGTACTTC. Translating it yields CASSPSGGRQETQYF.

This chain joins TRBV10-3 and TRBJ2-2, with 9 bases lining up with TRBD2. CDR1 and CDR2 from the germline V gene are ENHRY and SYGVKD. The CDR3 is made up of 16 amino acids. J gave up 3 bases and V 3 bases, and 5 bases lay outside the gene matches. The CDR3 DNA reads TGTGCCATCAGTGATTTTAGCGGGAGATACACCGGGGAGCTGTTTTTT. It encodes CAISDFSGRYTGELFF.

V and J are TRBV19 and TRBJ1-4; possible D gene TRBD1, 6 bases. The germline V gene has CDR1 LNHDA and CDR2 SQIVND (reference sequence). CDR3 length equals 15 residues. V was pared by 5 bases and J by 8 bases, with 18 bases between. Here the CDR3 reads CASSPGTLAGEKLFF. CDR3 coding DNA: TGTGCCAGTAGTCCCGGGACACTCGCCGGGGAAAAACTGTTTTTT.

The chain employs TRBV6-5 and TRBJ2-4, with D perhaps matching TRBD1 (6 bases). The germline V and J ends were trimmed by 6 bases and 8 bases, with 17 bases remaining between them. Looked up from germline, CDR1 is MNHEY and CDR2 is SVGAGI. The CDR3 is 14 residues long. The DNA of the CDR3 is TGTGCCAGCAGCCCCGGACAGACCAGAGACATTCAGTACTTC. Protein: CASSPGQTRDIQYF.

The chain joins TRBV9 to TRBJ2-1, with 7 bases aligning to TRBD2. V was clipped by 1 base and J by 3 bases; unmatched bases: 7. The CDR3 contains 16 residues. Germline loops: CDR1 SGDLS, CDR2 YYNGEE. The CDR3 spells CASSVFSSGNYNEQFF. CDR3 bases: TGTGCCAGCAGCGTATTTTCTAGCGGCAACTACAATGAGCAGTTCTTC.

This rearrangement joins TRBV9 to TRBJ2-5; 7 bases line up with TRBD1. V trimming: 4 bases; J trimming: 5 bases; junction bases outside the gene matches: 14. The germline V gene has CDR1 SGDLS and CDR2 YYNGEE. The CDR3 contains 16 residues. The CDR3 spells CASSPALTGRGETQYF. CDR3 nucleotide sequence: TGTGCCAGCAGCCCCGCCCTGACAGGGCGAGGGGAGACCCAGTACTTC.

J is TRBJ1-5 and V is TRBV7-9; D is perhaps TRBD1 (6 bases). CDR1 is SEHNR, CDR2 FQNEAQ, per germline (reference sequence). This CDR3 has 15 residues. Trimming shortened V by 5 bases and J by 3 bases, and 14 bases separated the two germline ends. The CDR3, as DNA: TGTGCCAGCAGCGAGGGGGGCAGGGACAATCAGCCCCAGCATTTT. Its translation: CASSEGGRDNQPQHF. Full variable domain (remainder filled in from reference TRBV7-9 and TRBJ1-5): DTGVSQNPRHKITKRGQNVTFRCDPISEHNRLYWYRQTLGQGPEFLTYFQNEAQLEKSRLLSDRFSAERPKGSFSTLEIQRTEQGDSAMYLCASSEGGRDNQPQHFGDGTRLSIL.

The rearrangement uses TRBV2 and TRBJ1-4; D possibly corresponds to TRBD1 (6 bases). This CDR3 spans 16 amino acids. V lost 2 bases and J 3 bases, leaving 13 bases between the germline ends. The germline V gene has CDR1 SNHLY and CDR2 FYNNEI. The CDR3 nucleotides read TGTGCCAGCAGTGAAACGACAGGTCAGCCTAATGAAAAACTGTTTTTT. It translates to CASSETTGQPNEKLFF.